Given below is one T cell receptor (beta chain) in context. This record belongs to a study of cytomegalovirus exposure and HLA in healthy donors. Primers included in the PCR were 60 Vbeta and 13 Jbeta primers. Sequenced by immunoSEQ multiplex PCR; TCRdb stores in-frame clones only, minus some. The sample records about 200,000 clones, 82% being singletons. Trimming took off 4 bases at V and 4 bases at J, with 17 bases between the two ends. Germline assignment: CDR1 SGHNT and CDR2 YYREEE (reference sequence). The CDR3 covers 15 residues. V gene TRBV5-4 combines with J gene TRBJ1-2; D unresolved. Sample: PBMCs. The clonotype originates from a woman between 50 and 59 years old in good health and CMV-seropositive. The CDR3 reads CASSSSPEASYGYTF. Written as DNA, the CDR3 is TGTGCCAGCAGCAGCTCCCCTGAGGCATCCTATGGCTACACCTTC.